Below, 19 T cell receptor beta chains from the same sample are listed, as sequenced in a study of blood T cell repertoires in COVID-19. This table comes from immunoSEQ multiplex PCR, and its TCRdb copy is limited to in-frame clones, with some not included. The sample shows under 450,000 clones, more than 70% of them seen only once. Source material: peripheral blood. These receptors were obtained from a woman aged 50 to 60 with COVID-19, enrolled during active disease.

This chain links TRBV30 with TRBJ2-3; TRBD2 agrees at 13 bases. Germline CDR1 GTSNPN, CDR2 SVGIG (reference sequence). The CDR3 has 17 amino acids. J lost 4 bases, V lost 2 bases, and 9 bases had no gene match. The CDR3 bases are TGTGCCTGGAGTCCGGGATCTGGACTAGCGGGGGCAGATACGCAGTATTTT. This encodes CAWSPGSGLAGADTQYF.

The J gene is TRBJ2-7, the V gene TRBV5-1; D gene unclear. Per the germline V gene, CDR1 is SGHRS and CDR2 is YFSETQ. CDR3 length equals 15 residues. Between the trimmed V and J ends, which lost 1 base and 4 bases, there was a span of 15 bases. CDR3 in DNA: TGCGCCAGCAGCTTGTTCGAACAGAAACATTACGAGCAGTACTTC. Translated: CASSLFEQKHYEQYF.

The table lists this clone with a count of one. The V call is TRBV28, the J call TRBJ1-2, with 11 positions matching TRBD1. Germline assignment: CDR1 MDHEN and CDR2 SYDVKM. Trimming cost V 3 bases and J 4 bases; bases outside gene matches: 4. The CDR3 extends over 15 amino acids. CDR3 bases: TGTGCCAGCAGTTTGGACAGGGGGCTGGGCTATGGCTACACCTTC. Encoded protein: CASSLDRGLGYGYTF.

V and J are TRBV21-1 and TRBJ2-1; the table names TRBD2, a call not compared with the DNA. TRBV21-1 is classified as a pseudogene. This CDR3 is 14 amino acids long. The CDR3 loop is CAGLTSGTYNEQFF. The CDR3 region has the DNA TGTGCCGGGCTAACTAGCGGAACCTACAATGAGCAGTTCTTC.

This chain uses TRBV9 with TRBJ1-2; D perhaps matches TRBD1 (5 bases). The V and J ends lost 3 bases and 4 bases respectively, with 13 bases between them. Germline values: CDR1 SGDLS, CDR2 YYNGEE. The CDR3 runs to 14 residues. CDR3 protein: CASSDSAGTYGYTF. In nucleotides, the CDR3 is TGTGCCAGCAGCGATTCAGCGGGGACCTATGGCTACACCTTC.

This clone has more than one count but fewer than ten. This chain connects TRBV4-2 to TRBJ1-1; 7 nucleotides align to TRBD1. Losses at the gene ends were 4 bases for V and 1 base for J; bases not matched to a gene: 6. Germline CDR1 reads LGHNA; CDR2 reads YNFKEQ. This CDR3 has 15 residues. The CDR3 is CASSRATGQNTEAFF. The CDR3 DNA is TGTGCCAGCAGCCGAGCGACAGGGCAGAACACTGAAGCTTTCTTT.

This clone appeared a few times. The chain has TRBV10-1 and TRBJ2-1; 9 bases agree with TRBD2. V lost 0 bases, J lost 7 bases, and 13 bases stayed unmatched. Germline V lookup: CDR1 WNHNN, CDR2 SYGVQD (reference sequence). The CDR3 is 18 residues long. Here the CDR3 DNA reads TGCGCCAGCAGTGAGTCGACGGGTTTGGGGACTAGCTTGAATGAGCAGTTCTTC. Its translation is CASSESTGLGTSLNEQFF.

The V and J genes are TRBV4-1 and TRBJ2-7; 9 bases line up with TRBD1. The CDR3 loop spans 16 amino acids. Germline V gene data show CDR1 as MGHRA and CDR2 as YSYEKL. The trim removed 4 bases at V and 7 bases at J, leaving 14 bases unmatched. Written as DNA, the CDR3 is TGCGCCAGCAGCCCCGGCACCGGGACAGGGATAGGGGAGCAGTACTTC. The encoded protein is CASSPGTGTGIGEQYF.

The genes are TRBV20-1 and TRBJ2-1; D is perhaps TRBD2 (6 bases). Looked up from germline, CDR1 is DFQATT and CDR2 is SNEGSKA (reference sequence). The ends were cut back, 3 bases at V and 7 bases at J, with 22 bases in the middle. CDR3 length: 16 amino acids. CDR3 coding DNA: TGCAGTGCTAGTCCCTGGGGACTCTCGTCTCGGAATGAGCAGTTCTTC. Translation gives CSASPWGLSSRNEQFF.

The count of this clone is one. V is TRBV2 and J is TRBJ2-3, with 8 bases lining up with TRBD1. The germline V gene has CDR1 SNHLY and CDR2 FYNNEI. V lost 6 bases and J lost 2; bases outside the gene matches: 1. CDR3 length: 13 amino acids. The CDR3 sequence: CASSRGPTDTQYF. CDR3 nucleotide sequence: TGTGCCAGCAGCAGGGGGCCCACAGATACGCAGTATTTT.

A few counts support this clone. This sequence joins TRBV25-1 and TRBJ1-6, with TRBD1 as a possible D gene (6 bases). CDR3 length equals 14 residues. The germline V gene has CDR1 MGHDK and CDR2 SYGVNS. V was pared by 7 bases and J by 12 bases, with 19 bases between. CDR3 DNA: TGTGCCAGCATAAGGGGGGGCCTCACAGGACCCCTCCACTTT. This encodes CASIRGGLTGPLHF.

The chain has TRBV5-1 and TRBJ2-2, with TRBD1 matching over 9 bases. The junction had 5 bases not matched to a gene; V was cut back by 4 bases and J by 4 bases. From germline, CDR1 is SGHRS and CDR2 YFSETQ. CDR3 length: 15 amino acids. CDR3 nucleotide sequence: TGCGCCAGCAGCCTAAGGACAGGGGCCACCGGGGAGCTGTTTTTT. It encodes CASSLRTGATGELFF.

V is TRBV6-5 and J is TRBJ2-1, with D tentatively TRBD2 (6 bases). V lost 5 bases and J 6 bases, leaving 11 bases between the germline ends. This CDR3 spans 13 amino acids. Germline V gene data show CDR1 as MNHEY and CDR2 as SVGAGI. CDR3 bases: TGTGCCAGCAGTCTGGGGGGTGCCAATGAGCAGTTCTTC. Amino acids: CASSLGGANEQFF.

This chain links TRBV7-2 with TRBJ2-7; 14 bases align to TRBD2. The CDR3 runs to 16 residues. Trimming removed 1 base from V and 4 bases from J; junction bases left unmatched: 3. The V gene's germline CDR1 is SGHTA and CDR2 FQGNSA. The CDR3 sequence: CASSLGGTSGGYEQYF. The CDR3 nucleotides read TGTGCCAGCAGCTTAGGGGGGACTAGCGGGGGTTACGAGCAGTACTTC.

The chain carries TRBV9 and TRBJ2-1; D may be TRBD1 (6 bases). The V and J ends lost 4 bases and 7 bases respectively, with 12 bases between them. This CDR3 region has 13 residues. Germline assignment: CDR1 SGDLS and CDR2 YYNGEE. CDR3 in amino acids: CASSTIQGNEQFF. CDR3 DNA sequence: TGTGCCAGCAGCACCATTCAGGGGAATGAGCAGTTCTTC.

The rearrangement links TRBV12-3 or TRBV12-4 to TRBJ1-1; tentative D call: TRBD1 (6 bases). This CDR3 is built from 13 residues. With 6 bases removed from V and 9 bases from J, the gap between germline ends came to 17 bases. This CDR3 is CASSLGGASKAFF. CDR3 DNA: TGTGCCAGCAGCCTGGGGGGGGCGAGTAAAGCTTTCTTT.

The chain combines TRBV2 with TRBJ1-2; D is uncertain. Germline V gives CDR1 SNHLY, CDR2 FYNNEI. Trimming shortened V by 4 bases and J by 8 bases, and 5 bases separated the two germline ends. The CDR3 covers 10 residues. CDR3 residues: CASSGKGYTF. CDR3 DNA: TGTGCCAGCAGTGGTAAAGGCTACACCTTC.

The CDR3 sequence: CASSPTVNTEAFF. The CDR3 DNA follows: TGTGCCAGCAGCCCTACAGTGAACACTGAAGCTTTCTTT. This sequence joins TRBV3-1 (or the pseudogene TRBV3-2) and TRBJ1-1; no clear D. Trimming removed 4 bases from V and 0 bases from J, with 6 bases in between. This CDR3 is built from 13 residues. Germline V lookup: CDR1 LGHDT, CDR2 YNNKEL (reference sequence).

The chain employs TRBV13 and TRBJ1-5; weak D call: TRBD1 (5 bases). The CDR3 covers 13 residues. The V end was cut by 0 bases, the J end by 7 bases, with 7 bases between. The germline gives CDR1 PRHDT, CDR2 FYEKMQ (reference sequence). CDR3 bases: TGTGCCAGCAGCTTAGGGGGGGGGCAGCCCCAGCATTTT. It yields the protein CASSLGGGQPQHF.